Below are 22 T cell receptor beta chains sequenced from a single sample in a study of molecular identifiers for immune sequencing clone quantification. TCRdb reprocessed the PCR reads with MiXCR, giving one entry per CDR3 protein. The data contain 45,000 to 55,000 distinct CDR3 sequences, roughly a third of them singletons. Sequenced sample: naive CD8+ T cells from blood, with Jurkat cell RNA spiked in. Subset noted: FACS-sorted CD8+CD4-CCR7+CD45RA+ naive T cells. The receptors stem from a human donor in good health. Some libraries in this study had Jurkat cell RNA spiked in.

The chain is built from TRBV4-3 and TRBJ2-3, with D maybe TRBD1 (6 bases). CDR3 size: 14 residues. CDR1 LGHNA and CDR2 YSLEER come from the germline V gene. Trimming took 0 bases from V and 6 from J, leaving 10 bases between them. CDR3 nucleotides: TGCGCCAGCAGCCAAGATAGGGGGAAGGATACGCAGTATTTT. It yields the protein CASSQDRGKDTQYF.

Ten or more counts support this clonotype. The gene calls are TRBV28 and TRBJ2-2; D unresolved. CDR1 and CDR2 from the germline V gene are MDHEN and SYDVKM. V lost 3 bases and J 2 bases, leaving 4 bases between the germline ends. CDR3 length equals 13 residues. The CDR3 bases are TGTGCCAGCAGTTTGGTTAACACCGGGGAGCTGTTTTTT. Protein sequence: CASSLVNTGELFF.

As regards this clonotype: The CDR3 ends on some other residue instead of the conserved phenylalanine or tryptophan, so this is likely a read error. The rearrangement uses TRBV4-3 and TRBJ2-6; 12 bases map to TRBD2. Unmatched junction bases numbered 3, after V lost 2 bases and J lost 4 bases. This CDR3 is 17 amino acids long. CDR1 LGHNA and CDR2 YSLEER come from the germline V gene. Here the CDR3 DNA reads TGCGCCAGCAGCCAACTAGCGGGAGGGCTAGGGGCCAACGTCCTGACTATC. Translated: CASSQLAGGLGANVLTI.

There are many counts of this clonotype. The CDR3 loop reads CATRGSTGELFF. Here the CDR3 DNA reads TGTGCCACCCGAGGCAGCACCGGGGAGCTGTTTTTT. The chain recombines TRBV24-1 with TRBJ2-2; D gene unclear. This CDR3 is built from 12 residues. V was clipped by 9 bases and J by 4 bases, with 8 bases between them. The germline gives CDR1 KGHDR, CDR2 SFDVKD.

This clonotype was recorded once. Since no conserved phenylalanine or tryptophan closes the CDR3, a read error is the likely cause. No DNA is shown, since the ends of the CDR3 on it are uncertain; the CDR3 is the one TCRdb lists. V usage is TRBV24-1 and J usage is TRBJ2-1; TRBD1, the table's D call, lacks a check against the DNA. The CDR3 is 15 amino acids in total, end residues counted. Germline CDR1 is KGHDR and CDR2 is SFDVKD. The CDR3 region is CATSARGRAYNEQII.

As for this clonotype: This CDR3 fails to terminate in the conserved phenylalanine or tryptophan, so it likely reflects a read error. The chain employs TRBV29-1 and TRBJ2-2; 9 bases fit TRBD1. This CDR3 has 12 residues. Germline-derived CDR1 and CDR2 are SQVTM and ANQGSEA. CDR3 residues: CCVGTGSGELFI. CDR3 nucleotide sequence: TGCTGCGTTGGGACAGGGTCCGGGGAGCTGTTTATT.

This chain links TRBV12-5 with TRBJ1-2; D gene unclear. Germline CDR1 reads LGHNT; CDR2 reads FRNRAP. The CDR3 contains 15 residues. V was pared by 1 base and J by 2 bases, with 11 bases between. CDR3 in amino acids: CASGLAGRRNYGYTF. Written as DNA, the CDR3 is TGTGCTAGTGGTTTGGCCGGACGCCGCAACTATGGCTACACCTTC. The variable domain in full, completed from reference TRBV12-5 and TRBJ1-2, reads DARVTQTPRHKVTEMGQEVTMRCQPILGHNTVFWYRQTMMQGLELLAYFRNRAPLDDSGMPKDRFSAEMPDATLATLKIQPSEPRDSAVYFCASGLAGRRNYGYTFGSGTRLTVV.

The CDR3 nucleotides are TGTGCCAGCAGCGTAGTGGCTAGCTGGAGTAATACGCAGTATTTT. This gives the protein CASSVVASWSNTQYF. The chain joins TRBV9 to TRBJ2-3, with D possibly TRBD2 on 5 matching bases. Germline lookup yields CDR1 SGDLS and CDR2 YYNGEE. The CDR3 is made up of 15 amino acids. The ends were cut back, 0 bases at V and 7 bases at J, with 15 bases in the middle.

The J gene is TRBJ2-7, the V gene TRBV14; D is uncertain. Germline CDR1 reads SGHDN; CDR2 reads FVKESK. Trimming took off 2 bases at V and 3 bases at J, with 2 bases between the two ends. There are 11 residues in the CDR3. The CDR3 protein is CASSQLYEQYF. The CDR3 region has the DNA TGTGCCAGCAGCCAACTCTACGAGCAGTACTTC.

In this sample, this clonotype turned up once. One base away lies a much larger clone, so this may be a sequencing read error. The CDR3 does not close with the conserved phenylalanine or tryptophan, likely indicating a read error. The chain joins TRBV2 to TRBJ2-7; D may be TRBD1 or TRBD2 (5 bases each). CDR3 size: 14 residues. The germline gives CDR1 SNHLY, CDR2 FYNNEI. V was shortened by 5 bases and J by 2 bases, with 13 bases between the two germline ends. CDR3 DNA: TGTGCCAGCAGTCCGGGACCCACCGCCTACGAGCAGTACATC. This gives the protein CASSPGPTAYEQYI.

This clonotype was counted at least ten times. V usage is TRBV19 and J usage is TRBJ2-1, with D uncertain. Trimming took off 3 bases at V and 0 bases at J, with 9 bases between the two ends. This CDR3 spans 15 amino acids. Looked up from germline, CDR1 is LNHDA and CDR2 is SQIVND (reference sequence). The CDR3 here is CASSIALSSYNEQFF. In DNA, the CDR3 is TGTGCCAGTAGTATCGCCTTAAGCTCCTACAATGAGCAGTTCTTC.

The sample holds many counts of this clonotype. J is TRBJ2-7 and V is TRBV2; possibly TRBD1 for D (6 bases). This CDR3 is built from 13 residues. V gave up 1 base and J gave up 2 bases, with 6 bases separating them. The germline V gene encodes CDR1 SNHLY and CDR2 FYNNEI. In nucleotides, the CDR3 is TGTGCCAGCAGTGAAGGGGGGCCCTACGAGCAGTACTTC. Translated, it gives CASSEGGPYEQYF. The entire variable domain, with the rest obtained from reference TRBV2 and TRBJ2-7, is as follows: EPEVTQTPSHQVTQMGQEVILRCVPISNHLYFYWYRQILGQKVEFLVSFYNNEISEKSEIFDDQFSVERPDGSNFTLKIRSTKLEDSAMYFCASSEGGPYEQYFGPGTRLTVT.

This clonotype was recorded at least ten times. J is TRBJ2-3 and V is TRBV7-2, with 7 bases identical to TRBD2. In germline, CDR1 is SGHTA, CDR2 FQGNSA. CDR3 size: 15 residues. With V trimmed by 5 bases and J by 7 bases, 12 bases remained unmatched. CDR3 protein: CASSDISGALNTQYF. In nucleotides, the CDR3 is TGTGCCAGCAGCGATATCAGCGGGGCCTTAAATACGCAGTATTTT.

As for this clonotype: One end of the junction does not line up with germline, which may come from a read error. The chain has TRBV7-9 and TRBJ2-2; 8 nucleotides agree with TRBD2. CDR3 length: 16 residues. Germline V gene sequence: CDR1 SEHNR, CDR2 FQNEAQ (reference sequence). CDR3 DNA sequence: TGTGCCAGCAGCTCTTGGAGCGGGAGCGGCACCGGGGTGCTGATATTT. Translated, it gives CASSSWSGSGTGVLIF.

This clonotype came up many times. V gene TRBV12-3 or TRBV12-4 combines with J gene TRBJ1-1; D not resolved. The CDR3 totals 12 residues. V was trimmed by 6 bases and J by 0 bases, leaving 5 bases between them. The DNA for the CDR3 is TGTGCCAGCAGCGGACTGAACACTGAAGCTTTCTTT. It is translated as CASSGLNTEAFF.

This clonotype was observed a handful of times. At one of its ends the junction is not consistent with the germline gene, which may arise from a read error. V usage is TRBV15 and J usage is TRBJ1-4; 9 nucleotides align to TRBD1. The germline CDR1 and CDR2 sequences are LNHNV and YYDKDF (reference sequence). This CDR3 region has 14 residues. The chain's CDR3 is CATSLGTGNEKLIF. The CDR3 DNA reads TGTGCCACCAGCTTGGGGACAGGGAATGAAAAACTGATTTTT.

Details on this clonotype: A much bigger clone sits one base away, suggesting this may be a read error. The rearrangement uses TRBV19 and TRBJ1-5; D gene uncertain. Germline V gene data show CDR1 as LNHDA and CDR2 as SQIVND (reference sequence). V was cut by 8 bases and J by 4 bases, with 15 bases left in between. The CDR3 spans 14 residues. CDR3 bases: TGTGCCAGTTGGACCCTTAGGTGGAATCAGCCCCAGCATTTT. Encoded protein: CASWTLRWNQPQHF.

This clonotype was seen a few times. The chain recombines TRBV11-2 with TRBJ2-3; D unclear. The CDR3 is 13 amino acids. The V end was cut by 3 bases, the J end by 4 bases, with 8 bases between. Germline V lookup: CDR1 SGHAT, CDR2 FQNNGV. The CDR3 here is CASSLITPDTQYF. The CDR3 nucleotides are TGTGCCAGCAGCTTGATCACTCCAGATACGCAGTATTTT.

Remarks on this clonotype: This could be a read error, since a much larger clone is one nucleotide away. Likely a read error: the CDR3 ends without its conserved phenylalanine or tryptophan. The CDR3 region is CASSFFPTNEKLFL. CDR3 coding DNA: TGCGCCAGCAGCTTCTTCCCAACTAATGAAAAACTGTTTTTA. The V and J genes are TRBV5-1 and TRBJ1-4; no definite D call. CDR3 length equals 14 residues. CDR1 and CDR2 from the germline V gene are SGHRS and YFSETQ. The V end lost 2 bases, the J end lost 0 bases, and 5 bases lay between the germline ends.

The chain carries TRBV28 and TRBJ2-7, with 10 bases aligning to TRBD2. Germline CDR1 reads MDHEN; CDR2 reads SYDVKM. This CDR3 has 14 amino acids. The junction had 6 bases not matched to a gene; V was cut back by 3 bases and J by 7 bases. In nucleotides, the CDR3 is TGTGCCAGCAGTTTTGGAGCGGGGGGGGTAGAGCAGTACTTC. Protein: CASSFGAGGVEQYF.

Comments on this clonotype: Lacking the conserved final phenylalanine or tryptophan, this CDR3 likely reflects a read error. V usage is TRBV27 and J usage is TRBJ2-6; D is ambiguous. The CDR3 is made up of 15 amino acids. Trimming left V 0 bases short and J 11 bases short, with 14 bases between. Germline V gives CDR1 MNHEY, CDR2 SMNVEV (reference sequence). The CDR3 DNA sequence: TGTGCCAGCAGTTTATCGGGCGCCCCGGGCTACGTCCTGACTATC. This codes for CASSLSGAPGYVLTI.

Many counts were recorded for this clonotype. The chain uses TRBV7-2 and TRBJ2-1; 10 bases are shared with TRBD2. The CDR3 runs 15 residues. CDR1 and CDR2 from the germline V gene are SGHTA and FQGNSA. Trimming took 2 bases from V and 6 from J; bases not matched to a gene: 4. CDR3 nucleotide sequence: TGTGCCAGCAGCTTACTAGCGGGAGCAGGCAATGAGCAGTTCTTC. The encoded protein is CASSLLAGAGNEQFF.